The sequence of this T cell receptor beta chain was determined in a study of blood T cell repertoires in COVID-19. Overall study context: Sites in the United States, Italy and Spain provided acute and convalescent COVID-19 samples. In each case, the material was cDNA or gDNA derived from T cells, B-cell-depleted T cells, or PBMCs.

The authors' processing: Estimation of nucleated cell counts was performed using reference gene primer amplification. TCRdb keeps only in-frame clones here, not all; method: immunoSEQ multiplex PCR. V and J calls and clone size are as listed in that table; D and trimming were resolved from the DNA. The table records more than 150,000 clones, around 80% of them present only once. This CDR3 region has 16 residues. Looked up from germline, CDR1 is MNHEY and CDR2 is SVGAGI. The V gene lost 2 bases and the J gene lost 4 bases, with 18 bases spanning the gap. The receptor was derived from a man aged 25-40 years with active or convalescent COVID-19. The specimen sequenced was peripheral blood. The gene calls are TRBV6-5 and TRBJ2-7, with a possible D match to TRBD1 (8 bases). CDR3 region: CASSYAQGAGVYEQYF. The CDR3 DNA sequence: TGTGCCAGCAGTTACGCGCAGGGGGCGGGAGTATACGAGCAGTACTTC.